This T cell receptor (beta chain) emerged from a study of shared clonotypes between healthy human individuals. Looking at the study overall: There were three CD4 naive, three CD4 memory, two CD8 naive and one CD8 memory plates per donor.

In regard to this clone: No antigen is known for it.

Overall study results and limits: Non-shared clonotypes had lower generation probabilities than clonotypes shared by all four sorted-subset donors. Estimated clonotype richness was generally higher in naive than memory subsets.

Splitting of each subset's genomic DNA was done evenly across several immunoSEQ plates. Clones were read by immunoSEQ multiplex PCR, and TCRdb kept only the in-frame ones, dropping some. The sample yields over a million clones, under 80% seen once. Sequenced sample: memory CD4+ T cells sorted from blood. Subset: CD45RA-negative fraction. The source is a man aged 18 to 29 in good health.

The DNA for the CDR3 is TGCGCCAGCAGCTTGGCGGGCCAGGGGGCGGGGACTGAAGCTTTCTTT. It translates to CASSLAGQGAGTEAFF. The chain has TRBV5-1 and TRBJ1-1; 8 bases match TRBD1. This CDR3 has 16 residues. Germline V CDR1 and CDR2: SGHRS, YFSETQ. V lost 0 bases to trimming and J lost 5 bases; unmatched junction nucleotides: 9. Looking up the rest from reference TRBV5-1 and TRBJ1-1 gives the full variable domain: KAGVTQTPRYLIKTRGQQVTLSCSPISGHRSVSWYQQTPGQGLQFLFEYFSETQRNKGNFPGRFSGRQFSNSRSEMNVSTLELGDSALYLCASSLAGQGAGTEAFFGQGTRLTVV.